Reported below is one T cell receptor (beta chain). Its antigen remains unidentified. CDR3 length: 13 residues. Germline V gives CDR1 SGHVS, CDR2 FNYEAQ. Researchers amplified the TCR beta CDR3 regions from RNA transcripts. Researchers ran a first-round RT-PCR on the TCR CDR3 using the HTBI primer set. From the multiplex PCR reads, TCRdb called clonotypes with MiXCR, one entry per CDR3 protein. The sample gives approximately 700,000 distinct CDR3 sequences, approximately 42% of which show up once; roughly 7.2% is in the top ten. These data are taken from a study of T cells in Graves' hyperthyroidism and ophthalmopathy. Study findings and constraints: Most thyroid-expanded clonotypes above 0.001 were also found in blood.

This clonotype was obtained from an adult man with Graves' disease, either hyperthyroidism or ophthalmopathy (not recorded which). Specimen: peripheral blood or thyroid tissue (not recorded which). The chain recombines TRBV7-6 with TRBJ2-5; TRBD2 might be the D (5 bases). The CDR3 nucleotides are TGTGCTAGCCTAGGACCGGGACAAGAGACCCAGTACTTC. This translates into CASLGPGQETQYF.